These 26 T cell receptor beta chains were sequenced from one sample in a study of CD8 T cells in Susac syndrome. Reverse transcription of roughly 0.5 to 1 ug RNA was performed with random hexamers. TCRdb reprocessed the immunoSEQ multiplex PCR reads with MiXCR, giving one entry per CDR3 protein. The repertoire holds around 85,000 distinct CDR3 sequences, with over 90% as singletons. Sequencing used CD8+ T cells from PBMCs. Receptors originate from a human donor with Susac syndrome.

A single count supports this clonotype. The genes are TRBV5-6 and TRBJ1-1; TRBD1 agrees at 9 bases. V gave up 4 bases and J gave up 1 base; unmatched junction bases: 8. The CDR3 runs to 16 residues. Germline V gene sequence: CDR1 SGHDT, CDR2 YYEEEE. This CDR3 is CASSHGQGRGNTEAFF. The CDR3 coding sequence is TGTGCCAGCAGCCATGGACAGGGGAGGGGGAACACTGAAGCTTTCTTT.

The chain combines TRBV5-6 with TRBJ1-5; D is unclear. Trimming took off 0 bases at V and 3 bases at J, with 7 bases between the two ends. This CDR3 contains 14 residues. Germline V gene sequence: CDR1 SGHDT, CDR2 YYEEEE. CDR3 nucleotide sequence: TGTGCCAGCAGCTTGGGAGGGTACAATCAGCCCCAGCATTTT. Translating gives CASSLGGYNQPQHF.

This chain connects TRBV28 to TRBJ1-4; D possibly corresponds to TRBD1 (6 bases). CDR1 is MDHEN, CDR2 SYDVKM, per germline. V was trimmed by 5 bases and J by 6 bases, leaving 16 bases between them. The length of the CDR3 is 15 residues. CDR3 sequence (DNA): TGTGCCAGCAGTCCCCACCGGGGGGGCTATGAAAAACTGTTTTTT. Its protein is CASSPHRGGYEKLFF. The full variable domain, its missing parts supplied by reference TRBV28 and TRBJ1-4, is DVKVTQSSRYLVKRTGEKVFLECVQDMDHENMFWYRQDPGLGLRLIYFSYDVKMKEKGDIPEGYSVSREKKERFSLILESASTNQTSMYLCASSPHRGGYEKLFFGSGTQLSVL.

This clonotype appeared once. The CDR3 DNA reads as TGCGCCAGCAGCCAATGGGACGGATCTGAAGCTTTCTTT. This gives the protein CASSQWDGSEAFF. The chain is built from TRBV4-3 and TRBJ1-1, with D perhaps TRBD1 (5 bases). Germline V gene data show CDR1 as LGHNA and CDR2 as YSLEER. Trimming removed 2 bases from V and 6 bases from J, with 10 bases in between. This CDR3 region has 13 residues.

The chain couples TRBV2 to TRBJ2-7; 7 bases are a match to TRBD2. This CDR3 is built from 14 residues. After removal of 4 bases from V and 2 bases from J, the junction contained 5 bases not matched to a gene. Looked up from germline, CDR1 is SNHLY and CDR2 is FYNNEI. This chain's CDR3 is CASSAVGGTYEQYF. In DNA, the CDR3 is TGTGCCAGCAGTGCGGTGGGAGGGACCTACGAGCAGTACTTC.

The genes are TRBV30 and TRBJ2-7; D perhaps matches TRBD2 (6 bases). CDR3 size: 14 residues. V was cut by 6 bases and J by 1 base, with 16 bases left in between. Looked up from germline, CDR1 is GTSNPN and CDR2 is SVGIG (reference sequence). CDR3 in amino acids: CACLGTSISYEQYF. The CDR3 nucleotides read TGTGCCTGTCTCGGGACTTCAATTTCCTACGAGCAGTACTTC. Variable domain in full (rest from reference TRBV30 and TRBJ2-7): SQTIHQWPATLVQPVGSPLSLECTVEGTSNPNLYWYRQAAGRGLQLLFYSVGIGQISSEVPQNLSASRPQDRQFILSSKKLLLSDSGFYLCACLGTSISYEQYFGPGTRLTVT.

The chain joins TRBV5-1 to TRBJ2-7, with 8 bases matching TRBD2. Looked up from germline, CDR1 is SGHRS and CDR2 is YFSETQ. V shed 1 base and J 5 bases; nucleotides not matched to a gene: 8. The CDR3 consists of 15 residues. The CDR3 nucleotides read TGCGCCAGCAGCTTGATCAGCGGGAGTCAGGACGAGCAGTACTTC. The encoded protein is CASSLISGSQDEQYF.

This clonotype was seen only once. The chain combines TRBV28 with TRBJ2-2, with 9 positions matching TRBD1. CDR3 length: 15 amino acids. CDR1 is MDHEN, CDR2 SYDVKM, per germline. V gave up 5 bases and J gave up 5 bases; unmatched junction bases: 6. CDR3 in amino acids: CASSLDRGGTGELFF. Here the CDR3 DNA reads TGTGCCAGCAGTCTGGACAGGGGAGGTACCGGGGAGCTGTTTTTT.

The chain couples TRBV2 to TRBJ1-1, with D tentatively TRBD1 (5 bases). Trimming took 3 bases from V and 0 from J, leaving 8 bases between them. Germline CDR1 SNHLY, CDR2 FYNNEI. The CDR3 runs to 14 residues. CDR3: CASSEGRMNTEAFF. The CDR3 DNA follows: TGTGCCAGCAGTGAGGGACGGATGAACACTGAAGCTTTCTTT.

The chain employs TRBV11-2 and TRBJ1-1, with TRBD1 matching over 8 bases. This CDR3 has 15 amino acids. The germline V gene has CDR1 SGHAT and CDR2 FQNNGV. The junction had 3 bases not matched to a gene; V was cut back by 3 bases and J by 0 bases. Here the CDR3 reads CASSFPGQVNTEAFF. CDR3 DNA sequence: TGTGCCAGCAGCTTCCCGGGACAGGTGAACACTGAAGCTTTCTTT.

The chain recombines TRBV28 with TRBJ2-5; D uncertain. Trimming pared 5 bases from V and 2 bases from J, leaving 9 bases between. Germline V CDR1 and CDR2: MDHEN, SYDVKM. CDR3 length: 13 residues. The CDR3 DNA follows: TGTGCCAGCAGTCTGGACGGGCAAGAGACCCAGTACTTC. Protein product: CASSLDGQETQYF.

V usage is TRBV27 and J usage is TRBJ2-7; no definite D call. Germline assignment: CDR1 MNHEY and CDR2 SMNVEV (reference sequence). The ends were cut back, 6 bases at V and 1 base at J, with 13 bases in the middle. The CDR3 is made up of 14 amino acids. The CDR3 protein is CASSLLTSSYEQYF. CDR3 bases: TGTGCCAGCAGCCTACTTACCAGTTCCTACGAGCAGTACTTC.

The V and J genes are TRBV3-1 and TRBJ1-2; D may be TRBD1 (6 bases). Trimming pared 4 bases from V and 4 bases from J, leaving 10 bases between. The CDR3 is 13 residues long. Germline loops: CDR1 LGHDT, CDR2 YNNKEL (reference sequence). CDR3 loop: CASSPGTTYGYTF. DNA of the CDR3: TGTGCCAGCAGCCCCGGGACAACCTATGGCTACACCTTC.

The chain is built from TRBV4-2 and TRBJ2-1; D call uncertain. Between the trimmed V and J ends, which lost 1 base and 6 bases, there was a span of 10 bases. The CDR3 is 14 amino acids. The germline gives CDR1 LGHNA, CDR2 YNFKEQ. In DNA, the CDR3 is TGTGCCAGCAGCCAAGGGACGGCAGTCAATGAGCAGTTCTTC. As protein: CASSQGTAVNEQFF.

This clonotype has just one count. The chain recombines TRBV29-1 with TRBJ2-2; a possible D gene is TRBD2 (6 bases). V was pared by 3 bases and J by 4 bases, with 15 bases between. The CDR3 spans 15 residues. CDR1 and CDR2 (germline): SQVTM, ANQGSEA. This chain's CDR3 is CSVEFVGSGTGELFF. The CDR3 DNA is TGCAGCGTTGAGTTTGTCGGGAGTGGCACCGGGGAGCTGTTTTTT.

This rearrangement joins TRBV14 to TRBJ1-2, with a weak D call TRBD1 (5 bases). CDR1 and CDR2 from the germline V gene are SGHDN and FVKESK. The CDR3 spans 16 residues. The V end was cut by 3 bases, the J end by 4 bases, with 18 bases between. CDR3 region: CASSQFGLEGSYGYTF. Written as DNA, the CDR3 is TGTGCCAGCAGCCAGTTCGGGCTAGAGGGGAGCTATGGCTACACCTTC.

V is TRBV28 and J is TRBJ1-2, with D possibly matching TRBD1 (6 bases). CDR1 is MDHEN and CDR2 is SYDVKM in the germline V gene. This CDR3 has 17 residues. Trimming removed 3 bases at V and 2 bases at J, with 19 bases between. CDR3 loop: CASSLAGQTIVNYGYTF. For the CDR3, the DNA is TGTGCCAGCAGTTTGGCCGGACAGACCATCGTAAACTATGGCTACACCTTC.

V and J are TRBV18 and TRBJ1-3; no reliable D call. Germline V gene lookup returns CDR1 KGHSH and CDR2 LQKENI. The CDR3 length is 14 residues. The ends were cut back, 3 bases at V and 4 bases at J, with 10 bases in the middle. The CDR3 DNA sequence: TGTGCCAGCTCACCTCAAGGGTTCGGAAACACCATATATTTT. Protein: CASSPQGFGNTIYF.

This clonotype is a singleton in its sample. This rearrangement joins TRBV6-5 to TRBJ2-1; possible D gene TRBD1, 6 bases. Germline CDR1 MNHEY, CDR2 SVGAGI. Deletions cut 2 bases from V and 9 bases from J, with 11 bases between. The CDR3 has 13 amino acids. CDR3: CASSYNRVAEQFF. In DNA form, the CDR3 reads TGTGCCAGCAGTTACAACAGGGTAGCTGAGCAGTTCTTC.

This chain links TRBV4-1 with TRBJ2-5, with 11 bases that match TRBD1. The germline gives CDR1 MGHRA, CDR2 YSYEKL. V was pared by 0 bases and J by 4 bases, with 7 bases of the junction left unmatched. The CDR3 has 17 residues. In DNA, the CDR3 is TGCGCCAGCAGCCAAGAGCGGACAGGGGGCGTCGGAGAGACCCAGTACTTC. Translated, it gives CASSQERTGGVGETQYF.

In this sample, this clonotype turned up once. This chain links TRBV27 with TRBJ2-1, with D possibly being TRBD1 (5 bases). Germline CDR1 reads MNHEY; CDR2 reads SMNVEV (reference sequence). The CDR3 covers 12 residues. The V and J ends lost 5 bases and 10 bases respectively, with 12 bases between them. The CDR3 region is CASSLRVGEQFF. CDR3 in DNA: TGTGCCAGCAGTCTCAGGGTTGGGGAGCAGTTCTTC.

The V gene is TRBV29-1, the J gene TRBJ1-1; D remains unclear. Deletions cut 5 bases from V and 0 bases from J, with 7 bases between. Germline lookup yields CDR1 SQVTM and CDR2 ANQGSEA. This CDR3 comprises 12 residues. This chain's CDR3 is CSVPSLNTEAFF. For the CDR3, the DNA is TGCAGCGTTCCCTCATTGAACACTGAAGCTTTCTTT.

V and J are TRBV20-1 and TRBJ2-7, with TRBD2 identical over 13 bases. J gave up 6 bases and V 6 bases, and 14 bases lay outside the gene matches. Germline V gives CDR1 DFQATT, CDR2 SNEGSKA (reference sequence). There are 16 residues in the CDR3. DNA for the CDR3: TGCAGTGCAACCATCCCACTAGCGGGAGGGCCGATCGAGCAGTACTTC. Translating gives CSATIPLAGGPIEQYF.

J is TRBJ2-2 and V is TRBV6-2 or TRBV6-3; D not certain. The CDR3 totals 17 residues. The germline CDR1 and CDR2 sequences are MNHEY and SVGEGT. The V gene lost 7 bases and the J gene lost 0 bases, with 18 bases spanning the gap. The CDR3 sequence is CASTSYRTEANTGELFF. CDR3 bases: TGTGCCAGCACCTCTTACCGGACGGAAGCGAACACCGGGGAGCTGTTTTTT.

The V and J genes are TRBV20-1 and TRBJ2-5; 7 bases fit TRBD2. The CDR3 runs to 14 residues. V gave up 0 bases and J gave up 1 base; unmatched junction bases: 2. Looked up from germline, CDR1 is DFQATT and CDR2 is SNEGSKA (reference sequence). Here the CDR3 reads CSAREAGPQETQYF. CDR3 sequence (DNA): TGCAGTGCTAGAGAAGCGGGACCCCAAGAGACCCAGTACTTC.

The chain links TRBV27 to TRBJ2-5; 9 nucleotides align to TRBD2. The CDR3 contains 16 residues. Trimming at V came to 5 bases and at J to 5 bases, leaving 12 bases not matched to a gene. Looked up from germline, CDR1 is MNHEY and CDR2 is SMNVEV (reference sequence). CDR3 DNA sequence: TGTGCCAGCAGTCGGACTAGCGATAGCTCGGAGGAGACCCAGTACTTC. It translates to CASSRTSDSSEETQYF.